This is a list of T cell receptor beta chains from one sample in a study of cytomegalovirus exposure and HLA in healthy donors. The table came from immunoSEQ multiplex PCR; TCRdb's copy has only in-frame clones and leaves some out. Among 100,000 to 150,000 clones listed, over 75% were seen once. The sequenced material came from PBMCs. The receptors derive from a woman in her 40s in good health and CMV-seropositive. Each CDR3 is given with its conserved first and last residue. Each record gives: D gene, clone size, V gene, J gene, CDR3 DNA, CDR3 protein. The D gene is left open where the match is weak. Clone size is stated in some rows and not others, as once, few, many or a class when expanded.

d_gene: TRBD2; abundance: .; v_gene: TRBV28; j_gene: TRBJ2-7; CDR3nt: TGTGCCAGCAGTTTGGGACTAGCGGGTTCTTGGGACGAGCAGTACTTC; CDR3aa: CASSLGLAGSWDEQYF
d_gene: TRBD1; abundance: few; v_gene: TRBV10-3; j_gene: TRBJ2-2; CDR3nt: TGTGCCATCAGTGAAGTGGACAGGGCATCGAACACCGGGGAGCTGTTTTTT; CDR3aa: CAISEVDRASNTGELFF
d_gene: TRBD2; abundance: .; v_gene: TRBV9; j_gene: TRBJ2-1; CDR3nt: TGTGCCAGCAGCGTAGCAGGTGGGAGGGTTTACAATGAGCAGTTCTTC; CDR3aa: CASSVAGGRVYNEQFF
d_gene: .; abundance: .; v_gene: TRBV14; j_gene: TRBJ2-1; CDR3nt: TGTGCCAGCAGCCCTTCCCGACTAAGCTCCTACAATGAGCAGTTCTTC; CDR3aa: CASSPSRLSSYNEQFF
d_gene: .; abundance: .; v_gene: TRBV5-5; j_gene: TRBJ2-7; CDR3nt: TGTGCCAGCAGTAATCAAGCGGTTCCCTCCTACGAGCAGTACTTC; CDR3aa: CASSNQAVPSYEQYF
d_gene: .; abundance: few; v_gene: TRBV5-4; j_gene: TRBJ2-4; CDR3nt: TGTGCCAGCAGCCCTCGAGGGGGAACGGCCAAAAACATTCAGTACTTC; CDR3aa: CASSPRGGTAKNIQYF
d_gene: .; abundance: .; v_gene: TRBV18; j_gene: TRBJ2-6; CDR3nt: TGTGCCAGCTCACCGACAGGCTCTGGGGCCAACGTCCTGACTTTC; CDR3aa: CASSPTGSGANVLTF
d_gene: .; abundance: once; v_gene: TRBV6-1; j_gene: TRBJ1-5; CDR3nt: TGTGCCAGCAGTGACCGGGGGGGGAGGACGGACAATCAGCCCCAGCATTTT; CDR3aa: CASSDRGGRTDNQPQHF
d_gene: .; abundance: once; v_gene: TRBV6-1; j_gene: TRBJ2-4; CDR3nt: TGTGCCAGCAGTGGAGAGGGGGTAACGGGCATTCAGTACTTC; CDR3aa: CASSGEGVTGIQYF
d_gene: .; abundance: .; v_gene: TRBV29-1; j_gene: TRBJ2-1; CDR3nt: TGCAGCGTGGGACTGAACCCTAATGAGCAGTTCTTC; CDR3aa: CSVGLNPNEQFF
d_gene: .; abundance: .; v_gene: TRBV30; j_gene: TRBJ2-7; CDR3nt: TGTGCCTGGGAACGGGATGGCGACGAGCAGTACTTC; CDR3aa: CAWERDGDEQYF
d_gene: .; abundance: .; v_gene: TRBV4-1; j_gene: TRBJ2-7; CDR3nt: TGCGCCAGCAGCCAAGAAAATCGCGAGTCCTACGAGCAGTACTTC; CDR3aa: CASSQENRESYEQYF
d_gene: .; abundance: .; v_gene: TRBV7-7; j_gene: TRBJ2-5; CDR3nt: TGTGCCAGCAGCCCTTGGGAGGGGGGGGAGACCCAGTACTTC; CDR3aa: CASSPWEGGETQYF
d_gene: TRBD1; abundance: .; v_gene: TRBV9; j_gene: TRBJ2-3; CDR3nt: TGTGCCAGCAGCCCACAGGGGCGCACCTCTCCCACAGATACGCAGTATTTT; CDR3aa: CASSPQGRTSPTDTQYF
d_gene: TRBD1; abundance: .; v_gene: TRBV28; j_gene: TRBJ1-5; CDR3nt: TGTGCCAGCAGGAGGGTCGACAGGGCGCGCAATCAGCCCCAGCATTTT; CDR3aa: CASRRVDRARNQPQHF
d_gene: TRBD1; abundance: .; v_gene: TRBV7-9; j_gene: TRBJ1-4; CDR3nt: TGTGCCAGCAGCTTAGGAAGAGGGGGCAGGGGGGAAAAACTGTTTTTT; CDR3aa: CASSLGRGGRGEKLFF
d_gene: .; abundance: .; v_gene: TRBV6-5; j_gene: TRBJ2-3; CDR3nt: TGTGCCAGCAGTTCGCTAGCGAGCACAGATACGCAGTATTTT; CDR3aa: CASSSLASTDTQYF
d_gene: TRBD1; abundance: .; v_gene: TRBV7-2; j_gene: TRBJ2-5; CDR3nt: TGTGCCAGCAGCTTAATGCACAGGGGACAAGCGACCCAGTACTTC; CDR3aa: CASSLMHRGQATQYF
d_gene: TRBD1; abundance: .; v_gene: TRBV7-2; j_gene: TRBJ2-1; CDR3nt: TGTGCCAGCAGCCCCAGTCCCGGGACAGGGAACGAGCAGTTCTTC; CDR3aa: CASSPSPGTGNEQFF
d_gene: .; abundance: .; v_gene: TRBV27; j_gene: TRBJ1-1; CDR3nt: TGTGCCAGCAGTTTAGGAGGTGAAGCTTTCTTT; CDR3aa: CASSLGGEAFF
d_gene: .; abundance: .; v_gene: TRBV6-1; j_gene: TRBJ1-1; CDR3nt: TGTGCCAGCAGGGCCAGTGGGGGGGACACTGAAGCTTTCTTT; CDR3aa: CASRASGGDTEAFF
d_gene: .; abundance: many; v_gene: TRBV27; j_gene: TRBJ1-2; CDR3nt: TGTGCCAGCAGTTTAGGAGGGGCGACCGGGGGCTACACCTTC; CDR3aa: CASSLGGATGGYTF
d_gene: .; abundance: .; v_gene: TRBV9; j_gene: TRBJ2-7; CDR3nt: TGTGCCAGCAGCACCGTTTTGGGCATTTTATCCTACGAGCAGTACTTC; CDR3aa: CASSTVLGILSYEQYF
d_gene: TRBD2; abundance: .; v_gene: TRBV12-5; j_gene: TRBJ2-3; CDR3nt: TGTGCTAGTGGACTTAGCGGGACCGTTGGAGATACGCAGTATTTT; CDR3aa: CASGLSGTVGDTQYF
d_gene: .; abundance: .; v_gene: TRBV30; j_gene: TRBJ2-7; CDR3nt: TGTGCCTGGGGCGGACACAACTACGAGCAGTACTTC; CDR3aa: CAWGGHNYEQYF
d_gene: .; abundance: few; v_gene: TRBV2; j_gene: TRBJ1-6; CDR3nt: TGTGCCAGCAGTGAATCGCCCGGGTATAATTCACCCCTCCACTTT; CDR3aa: CASSESPGYNSPLHF
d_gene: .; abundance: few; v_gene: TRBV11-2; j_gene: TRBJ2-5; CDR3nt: TGTGCCAGCAGACGGACACAAGAGACCCAGTACTTC; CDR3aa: CASRRTQETQYF
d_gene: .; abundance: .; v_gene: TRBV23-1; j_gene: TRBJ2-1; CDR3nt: TGCGCCGGCAGACCCCAGGGGTTCTTC; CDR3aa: CAGRPQGFF
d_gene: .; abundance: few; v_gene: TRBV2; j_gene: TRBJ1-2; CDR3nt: TGTGCCAGCAGGGGGGGCGGGGGGAATAATGGCTACACCTTC; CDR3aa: CASRGGGGNNGYTF
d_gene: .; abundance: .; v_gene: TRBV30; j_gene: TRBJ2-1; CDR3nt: TGTGTGGGGGGAAGGGGAAGAGGTCCACAACAGTTCTTC; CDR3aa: CVGGRGRGPQQFF
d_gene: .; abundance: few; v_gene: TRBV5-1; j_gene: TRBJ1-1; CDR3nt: TGCGCCAGCAGCTCTTACCCAGGGGAAACTGAAGCTTTCTTT; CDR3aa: CASSSYPGETEAFF
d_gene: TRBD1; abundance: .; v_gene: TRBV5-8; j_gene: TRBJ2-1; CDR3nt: TGTGCCAGCAGCTCCGGGACAGGGTGGAATGAGCAGTTCTTC; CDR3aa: CASSSGTGWNEQFF
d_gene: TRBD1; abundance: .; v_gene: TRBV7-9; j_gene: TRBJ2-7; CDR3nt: TGTGCCAGCAGCTCCGGGACAGGGAGCGAGCAGTACTTC; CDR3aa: CASSSGTGSEQYF
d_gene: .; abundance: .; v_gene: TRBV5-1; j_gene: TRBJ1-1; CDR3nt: TGCGCCAGCGGGGGAACGGGGGCTGAAGCTTTCTTT; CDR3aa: CASGGTGAEAFF
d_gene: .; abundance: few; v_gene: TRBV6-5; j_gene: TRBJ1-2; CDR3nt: TGTGCCAGCAGTTACTGGCCGGGGGAGGATGGCTACACCTTC; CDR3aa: CASSYWPGEDGYTF
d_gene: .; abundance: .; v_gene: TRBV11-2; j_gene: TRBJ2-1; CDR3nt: TGTGCCAGCAGCACTCTCCGGGACTCCTACAATGAGCAGTTCTTC; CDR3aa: CASSTLRDSYNEQFF
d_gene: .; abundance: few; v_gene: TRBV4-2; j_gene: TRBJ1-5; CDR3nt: TGTGCCAGCAGTCCCTCAGTTGATAGCAATCAGCCCCAGCATTTT; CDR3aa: CASSPSVDSNQPQHF
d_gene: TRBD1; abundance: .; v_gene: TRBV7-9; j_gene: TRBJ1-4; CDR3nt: TGTGCCAGCAGCCGAGAGACAGGGTGGGAAGAAAAACTGTTTTTT; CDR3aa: CASSRETGWEEKLFF
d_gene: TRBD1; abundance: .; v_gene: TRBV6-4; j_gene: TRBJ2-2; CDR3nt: TGTGCCAGCAGTGCCGGGACAGGGGACACCGGGGAGCTGTTTTTT; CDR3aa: CASSAGTGDTGELFF
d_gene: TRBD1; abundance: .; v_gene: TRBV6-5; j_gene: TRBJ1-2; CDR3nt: TGTGCCAGCAGCTCCACAGGGGGAAAGGACTACACCTTC; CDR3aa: CASSSTGGKDYTF
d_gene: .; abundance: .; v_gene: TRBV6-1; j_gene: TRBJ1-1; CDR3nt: TGTGCCAGCAGTGAAGCGGGAGGGCCCACTGAAGCTTTCTTT; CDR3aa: CASSEAGGPTEAFF
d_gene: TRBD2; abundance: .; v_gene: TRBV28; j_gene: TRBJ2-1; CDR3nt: TGTGCCAGCAGTTTTGAAGTTAGCGGGACCTTCGGGGAGCAGTTCTTC; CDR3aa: CASSFEVSGTFGEQFF
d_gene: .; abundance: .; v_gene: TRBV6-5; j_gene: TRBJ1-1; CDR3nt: TGTGCCAGCAGTTATAGGACAGTGAACACTGAAGCTTTCTTT; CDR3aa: CASSYRTVNTEAFF
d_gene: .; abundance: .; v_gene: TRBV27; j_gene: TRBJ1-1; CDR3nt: TGTGCCAGCAGTTTAGGGCAGGGCAACACTGAAGCTTTCTTT; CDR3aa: CASSLGQGNTEAFF
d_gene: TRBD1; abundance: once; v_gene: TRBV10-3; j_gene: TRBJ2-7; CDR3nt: TGTGCCACCGCCAGTGGCGACAGGGCGGACTACGAGCAGTACTTC; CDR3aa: CATASGDRADYEQYF
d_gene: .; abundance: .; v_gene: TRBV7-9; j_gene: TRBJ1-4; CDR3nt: TGTGCCAGCAGCTTAGGCAGGGATGGTGAAAAACTGTTTTTT; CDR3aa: CASSLGRDGEKLFF
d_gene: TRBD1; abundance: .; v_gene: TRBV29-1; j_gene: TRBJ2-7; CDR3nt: TGCAGCGCAACCGGGACAGGGGGGGAGCAGTACTTC; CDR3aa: CSATGTGGEQYF